Listed below are T cell receptor beta chains from one sample, sequenced in a study of blood T cells in healthy people across ages. TCRdb fed the 5' RACE reads into MiXCR, producing one record per CDR3 protein. There are approximately 800,000 distinct CDR3 sequences in the sample; around 25% occur only once, and 3% to 4% lies in the top ten. A further study also used this sample, focusing on T cells of mothers and their children.

The source material was blood. Source of these receptors: a boy younger than 18 in good health. The CDR3 runs from the conserved cysteine through the conserved F or W. D genes are given only for firm matches. Expanded clones get a size class; other rows say once, few or many, or leave the size out.

J: TRBJ1-2
size: NA
V: TRBV6-6
D: NA
CDR3: CASTKQVPYGYTF
DNA: TGTGCCAGCACCAAACAGGTCCCCTATGGCTACACCTTC

J: TRBJ2-3
size: few
V: TRBV9
D: TRBD2
CDR3: CASSKAGERTDTQYF
DNA: TGTGCCAGCTCCAAAGCGGGAGAAAGGACAGATACGCAGTATTTT

J: TRBJ2-1
size: NA
V: TRBV29-1
D: TRBD1
CDR3: CSVLQGVADNEQFF
DNA: TGCAGCGTTCTACAGGGGGTGGCAGACAATGAGCAGTTCTTC

J: TRBJ2-2
size: NA
V: TRBV7-8
D: NA
CDR3: CASSPAIRGWFFFRELFF
DNA: TGTGCCAGCAGTCCAGCGATAAGGGGCTGGTTCTTCTTCAGGGAGCTGTTTTTT

J: TRBJ2-7
size: many
V: TRBV28
D: NA
CDR3: CASSSPYRLGGSYEQYF
DNA: TGTGCCAGCAGTTCCCCCTATCGCCTTGGGGGATCCTACGAGCAGTACTTC

J: TRBJ2-5
size: few
V: TRBV6-5
D: TRBD1
CDR3: CASSTWDRAQETQYF
DNA: TGTGCCAGCAGTACTTGGGACAGGGCACAAGAGACCCAGTACTTC

J: TRBJ2-5
size: few
V: TRBV6-7
D: TRBD1
CDR3: CASSYEGQGGTQYF
DNA: TGTGCCAGCAGTTACGAGGGACAGGGAGGGACCCAGTACTTC

J: TRBJ1-4
size: NA
V: TRBV7-9
D: TRBD1
CDR3: CASSLAGTGFEEKLFF
DNA: TGTGCCAGCAGCTTGGCCGGGACAGGGTTTGAAGAAAAACTGTTTTTT

J: TRBJ2-7
size: few
V: TRBV14
D: NA
CDR3: CASSYDQNTYEQYF
DNA: TGTGCCAGCAGCTACGACCAAAATACCTACGAGCAGTACTTC

J: TRBJ2-7
size: few
V: TRBV27
D: TRBD1
CDR3: CASSRGTGYEQYF
DNA: TGTGCCAGCAGTCGAGGGACAGGGTACGAGCAGTACTTC

J: TRBJ1-1
size: few
V: TRBV4-3
D: NA
CDR3: CASSQAGPTEAFF
DNA: TGCGCCAGCAGCCAGGCGGGGCCAACTGAAGCTTTCTTT

J: TRBJ1-4
size: NA
V: TRBV6-6
D: TRBD1
CDR3: CASSSGQGIEKLFF
DNA: TGTGCCAGCAGTAGTGGACAGGGGATCGAAAAACTGTTTTTT

J: TRBJ2-7
size: few
V: TRBV27
D: TRBD2
CDR3: CASSFSLAGAYEQYF
DNA: TGTGCCAGCAGTTTCTCGCTAGCGGGAGCCTACGAGCAGTACTTC

J: TRBJ2-7
size: NA
V: TRBV20-1
D: TRBD2
CDR3: CSARLAGVASYEQYF
DNA: TGCAGTGCTCGACTAGCGGGAGTAGCTTCCTACGAGCAGTACTTC

J: TRBJ2-1
size: few
V: TRBV20-1
D: NA
CDR3: CSARDLGEPYNEQFF
DNA: TGCAGTGCTAGAGATCTGGGGGAGCCCTACAATGAGCAGTTCTTC

J: TRBJ1-1
size: NA
V: TRBV6-2/TRBV6-3
D: NA
CDR3: CASSYGGGVNTEAFF
DNA: TGTGCCAGCAGTTACGGAGGGGGAGTGAACACTGAAGCTTTCTTT

J: TRBJ1-4
size: many
V: TRBV5-1
D: NA
CDR3: CASSRDTNEKLFF
DNA: TGTGCCAGCTCACGGGACACTAATGAAAAACTGTTTTTT

J: TRBJ2-4
size: NA
V: TRBV28
D: NA
CDR3: CASSSRLVTLRVAKNIQYF
DNA: TGTGCCAGCAGTTCTCGATTAGTAACCCTCAGGGTGGCCAAAAACATTCAGTACTTC

J: TRBJ1-5
size: NA
V: TRBV4-3
D: TRBD1
CDR3: CASSPDREKRQPQHF
DNA: TGCGCCAGCAGCCCCGACAGGGAGAAACGACAGCCCCAGCATTTT

J: TRBJ1-5
size: NA
V: TRBV20-1
D: NA
CDR3: CSAETEGQPQHF
DNA: TGCAGTGCGGAGACGGAGGGGCAGCCCCAGCATTTT

J: TRBJ2-5
size: NA
V: TRBV28
D: TRBD1
CDR3: CASSIGTGVQETQYF
DNA: TGTGCCAGCAGTATAGGGACAGGGGTCCAAGAGACCCAGTACTTC

J: TRBJ2-1
size: few
V: TRBV20-1
D: NA
CDR3: CSARARRSPYNEQFF
DNA: TGCAGTGCTAGAGCGAGGAGAAGCCCCTACAATGAGCAGTTCTTC

J: TRBJ1-2
size: NA
V: TRBV5-1
D: TRBD1
CDR3: CASSYPGQGSNGYTF
DNA: TGCGCCAGCAGCTACCCGGGACAGGGTTCGAATGGCTACACCTTC

J: TRBJ2-7
size: few
V: TRBV7-2
D: NA
CDR3: CASSLVMVSEQYF
DNA: TGTGCCAGCAGCTTAGTAATGGTATCCGAGCAGTACTTC

J: TRBJ2-3
size: NA
V: TRBV20-1
D: TRBD2
CDR3: CSARETSGRWGTDTQYF
DNA: TGCAGTGCTAGGGAGACTAGCGGACGATGGGGCACAGATACGCAGTATTTT